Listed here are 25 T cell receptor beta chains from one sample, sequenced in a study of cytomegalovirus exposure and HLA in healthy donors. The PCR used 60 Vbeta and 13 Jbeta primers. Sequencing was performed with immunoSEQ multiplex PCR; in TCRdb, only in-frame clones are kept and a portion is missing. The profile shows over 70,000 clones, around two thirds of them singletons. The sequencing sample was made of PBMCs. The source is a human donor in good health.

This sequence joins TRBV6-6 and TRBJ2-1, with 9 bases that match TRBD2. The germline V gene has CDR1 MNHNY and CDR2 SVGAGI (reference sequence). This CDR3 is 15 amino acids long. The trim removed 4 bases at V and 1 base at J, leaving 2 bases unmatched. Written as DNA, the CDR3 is TGTGCCAGCAGTTTAGCGGGAGTATCCTACAATGAGCAGTTCTTC. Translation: CASSLAGVSYNEQFF.

CDR3 region: CASSGAGAPYEQYF. CDR3 in DNA: TGTGCCAGCAGTGGGGCGGGAGCCCCCTACGAGCAGTACTTC. This chain connects TRBV28 to TRBJ2-7, with 7 bases matching TRBD2. Losses at the gene ends were 5 bases for V and 2 bases for J; bases not matched to a gene: 6. The CDR3 extends over 14 amino acids. The germline CDR1 and CDR2 sequences are MDHEN and SYDVKM.

The CDR3, as DNA: TGCAGTGTCTTAGTGGCAGATACGCAGTATTTT. Protein: CSVLVADTQYF. V and J are TRBV20-1 and TRBJ2-3; no clear D gene. Trimming stripped 7 bases from V and 4 bases from J, with 9 bases between. The CDR3 contains 11 residues. In germline, CDR1 is DFQATT, CDR2 SNEGSKA (reference sequence).

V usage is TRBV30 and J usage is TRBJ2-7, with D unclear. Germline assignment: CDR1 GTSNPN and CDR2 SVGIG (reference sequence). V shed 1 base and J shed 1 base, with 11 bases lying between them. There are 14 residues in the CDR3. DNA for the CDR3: TGTGCCTGGAGTGGGTTGGGCTCGTCCTACGAGCAGTACTTC. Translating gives CAWSGLGSSYEQYF.

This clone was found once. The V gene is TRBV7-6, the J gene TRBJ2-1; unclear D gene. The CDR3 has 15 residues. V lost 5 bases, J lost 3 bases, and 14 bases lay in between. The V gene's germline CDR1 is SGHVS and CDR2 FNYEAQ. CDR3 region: CASSLTESVYNEQFF. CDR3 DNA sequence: TGTGCCAGCAGCCTAACAGAATCAGTCTACAATGAGCAGTTCTTC.

The CDR3 loop reads CASRRQTSTDTQYF. The CDR3 coding sequence is TGTGCCAGCAGGAGACAGACCAGCACAGATACGCAGTATTTT. The V and J genes are TRBV27 and TRBJ2-3, with D perhaps matching TRBD1 (5 bases). V shed 6 bases and J shed 0 bases, with 10 bases lying between them. Germline V gene data show CDR1 as MNHEY and CDR2 as SMNVEV (reference sequence). CDR3 length: 14 amino acids.

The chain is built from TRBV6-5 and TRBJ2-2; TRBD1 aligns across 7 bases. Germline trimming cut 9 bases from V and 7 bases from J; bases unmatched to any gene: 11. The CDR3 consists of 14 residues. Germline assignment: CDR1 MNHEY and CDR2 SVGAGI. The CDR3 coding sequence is TGTGCCAGTAAAAACTACAGGGGCGGCGGGGAGCTGTTTTTT. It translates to CASKNYRGGGELFF.

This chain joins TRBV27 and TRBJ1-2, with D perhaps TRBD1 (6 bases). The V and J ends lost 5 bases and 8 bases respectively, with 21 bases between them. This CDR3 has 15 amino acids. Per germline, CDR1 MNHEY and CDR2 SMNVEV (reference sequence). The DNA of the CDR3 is TGTGCCAGCAGTCCCCGGTGGGGGCAGGGGCTAGGCTACACCTTC. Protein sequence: CASSPRWGQGLGYTF.

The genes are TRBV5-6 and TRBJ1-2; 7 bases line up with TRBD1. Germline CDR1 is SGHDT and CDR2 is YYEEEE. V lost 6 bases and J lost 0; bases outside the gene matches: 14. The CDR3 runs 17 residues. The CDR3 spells CASTYRQGYAANYGYTF. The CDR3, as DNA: TGTGCCAGCACCTATAGACAGGGTTATGCAGCTAACTATGGCTACACCTTC.

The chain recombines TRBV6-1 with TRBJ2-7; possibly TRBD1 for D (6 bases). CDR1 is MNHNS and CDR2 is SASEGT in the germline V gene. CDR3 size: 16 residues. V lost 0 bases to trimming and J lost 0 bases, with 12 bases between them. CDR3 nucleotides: TGTGCCAGCAGTGAAGCCGGGACATTGAGCTCCTACGAGCAGTACTTC. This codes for CASSEAGTLSSYEQYF.

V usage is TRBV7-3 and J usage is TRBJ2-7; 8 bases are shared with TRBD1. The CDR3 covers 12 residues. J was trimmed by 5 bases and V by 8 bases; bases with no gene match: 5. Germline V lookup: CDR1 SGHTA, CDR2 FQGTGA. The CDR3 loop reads CASGPGGNEQYF. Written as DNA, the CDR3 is TGTGCCAGCGGACCAGGGGGCAACGAGCAGTACTTC.

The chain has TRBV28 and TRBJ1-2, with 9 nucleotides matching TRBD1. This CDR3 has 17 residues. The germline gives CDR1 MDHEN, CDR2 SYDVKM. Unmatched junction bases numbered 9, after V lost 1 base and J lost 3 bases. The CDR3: CASSLLGQGPSDYGYTF. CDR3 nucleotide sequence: TGTGCCAGCAGTTTATTAGGACAGGGGCCTTCAGACTATGGCTACACCTTC.

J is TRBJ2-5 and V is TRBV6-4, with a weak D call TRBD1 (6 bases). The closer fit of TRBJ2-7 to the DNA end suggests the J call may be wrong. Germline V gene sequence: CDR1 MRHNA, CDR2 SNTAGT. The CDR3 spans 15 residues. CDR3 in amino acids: CASSPDSSSSYEQYF. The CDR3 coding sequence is TGTGCCAGCAGCCCGGACAGTTCCAGCTCCTACGAGCAGTACTTC.

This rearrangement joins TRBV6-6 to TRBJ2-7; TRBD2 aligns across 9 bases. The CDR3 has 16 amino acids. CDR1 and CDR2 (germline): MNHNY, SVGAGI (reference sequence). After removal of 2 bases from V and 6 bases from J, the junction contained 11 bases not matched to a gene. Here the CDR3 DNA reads TGTGCCAGCAGTTACCCTATGGGGCGGGAGGGCCTCGAGCAGTACTTC. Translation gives CASSYPMGREGLEQYF.

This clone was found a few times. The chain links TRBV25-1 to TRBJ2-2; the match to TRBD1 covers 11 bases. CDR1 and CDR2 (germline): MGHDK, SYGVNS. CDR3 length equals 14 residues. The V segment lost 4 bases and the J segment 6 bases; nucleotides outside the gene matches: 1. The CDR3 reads CASSGGQGAGELFF. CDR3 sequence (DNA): TGTGCCAGCAGTGGGGGACAGGGGGCCGGGGAGCTGTTTTTT. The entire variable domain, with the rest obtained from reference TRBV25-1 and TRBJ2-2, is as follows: EADIYQTPRYLVIGTGKKITLECSQTMGHDKMYWYQQDPGMELHLIHYSYGVNSTEKGDLSSESTVSRIRTEHFPLTLESARPSHTSQYLCASSGGQGAGELFFGEGSRLTVL.

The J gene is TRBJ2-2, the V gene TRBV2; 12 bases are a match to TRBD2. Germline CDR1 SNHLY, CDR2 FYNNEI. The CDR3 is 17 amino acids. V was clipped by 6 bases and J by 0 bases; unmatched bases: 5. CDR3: CASRRRTSGANTGELFF. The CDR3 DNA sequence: TGTGCCAGCAGGAGGAGGACTAGCGGGGCGAACACCGGGGAGCTGTTTTTT.

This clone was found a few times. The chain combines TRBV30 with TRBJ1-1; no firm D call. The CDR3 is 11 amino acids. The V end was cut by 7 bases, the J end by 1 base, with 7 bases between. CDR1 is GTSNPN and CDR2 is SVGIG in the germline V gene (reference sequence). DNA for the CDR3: TGTGCCTTTGAGAGGAACACTGAAGCTTTCTTT. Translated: CAFERNTEAFF.

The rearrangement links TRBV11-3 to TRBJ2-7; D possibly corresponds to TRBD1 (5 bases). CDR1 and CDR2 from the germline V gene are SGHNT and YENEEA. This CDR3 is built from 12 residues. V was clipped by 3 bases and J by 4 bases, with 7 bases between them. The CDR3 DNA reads TGTGCCAGCAGCTTCAAGGGGTACGAGCAGTACTTC. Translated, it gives CASSFKGYEQYF.

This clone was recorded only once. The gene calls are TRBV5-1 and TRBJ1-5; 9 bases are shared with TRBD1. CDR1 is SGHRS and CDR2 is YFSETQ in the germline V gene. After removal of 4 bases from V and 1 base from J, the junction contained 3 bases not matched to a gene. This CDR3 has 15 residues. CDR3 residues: CASSQGQGSNQPQHF. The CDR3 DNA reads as TGCGCCAGCAGCCAAGGACAGGGGAGCAATCAGCCCCAGCATTTT.

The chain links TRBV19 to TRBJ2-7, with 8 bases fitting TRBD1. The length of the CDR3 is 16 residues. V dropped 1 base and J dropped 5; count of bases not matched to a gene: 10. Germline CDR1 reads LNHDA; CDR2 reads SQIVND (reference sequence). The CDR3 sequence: CASSIVAGGGKDEQYF. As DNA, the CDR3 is TGTGCCAGTAGTATAGTCGCAGGGGGCGGGAAGGACGAGCAGTACTTC.

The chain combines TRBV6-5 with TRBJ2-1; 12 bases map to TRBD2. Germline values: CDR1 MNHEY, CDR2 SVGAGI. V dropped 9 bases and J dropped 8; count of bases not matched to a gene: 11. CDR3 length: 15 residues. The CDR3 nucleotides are TGTGCCAGTCTTGGCCGGCTAGCGGGAGGGTATGAGCAGTTCTTC. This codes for CASLGRLAGGYEQFF.

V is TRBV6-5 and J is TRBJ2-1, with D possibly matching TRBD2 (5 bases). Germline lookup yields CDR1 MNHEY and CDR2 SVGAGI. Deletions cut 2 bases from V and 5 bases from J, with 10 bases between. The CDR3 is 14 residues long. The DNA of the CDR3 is TGTGCCAGCAGTTACCGGCTAGCACACAATGAGCAGTTCTTC. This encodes CASSYRLAHNEQFF.

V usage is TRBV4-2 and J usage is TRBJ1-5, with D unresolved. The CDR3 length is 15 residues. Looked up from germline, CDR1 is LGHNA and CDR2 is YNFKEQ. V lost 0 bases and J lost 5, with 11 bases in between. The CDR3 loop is CASSQEKRAHQPQHF. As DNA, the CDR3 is TGTGCCAGCAGCCAAGAGAAGAGGGCTCATCAGCCCCAGCATTTT.

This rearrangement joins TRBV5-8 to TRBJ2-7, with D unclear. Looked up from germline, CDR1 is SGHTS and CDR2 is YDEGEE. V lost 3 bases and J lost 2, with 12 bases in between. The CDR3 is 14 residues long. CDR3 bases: TGTGCCAGCAGCTCGCCTCTGCGAACCTACGAGCAGTACTTC. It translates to CASSSPLRTYEQYF.

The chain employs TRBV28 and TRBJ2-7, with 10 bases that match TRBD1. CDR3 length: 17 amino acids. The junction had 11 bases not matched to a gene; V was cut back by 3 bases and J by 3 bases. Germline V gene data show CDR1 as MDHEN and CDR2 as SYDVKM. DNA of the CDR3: TGTGCCAGCAGTTTCTCCAGGGACAGGGGTCGTCACTACGAGCAGTACTTC. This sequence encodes CASSFSRDRGRHYEQYF.